This TCR beta chain was identified during a study of post-analysis software for immune sequencing data (dated by TCRdb to the mid-2010s). Regarding the research as a whole: The recorded disease courses included relapsing-remitting, secondary progressive and progressive-relapsing multiple sclerosis, and some patients had no subtype annotation. A subset of samples was prepared in parallel using single-end sample barcoding, then pooled and co-amplified after Illumina adapter ligation. The multiple sclerosis patient repertoires were compared with under 13 previously published healthy control repertoires from donors aged roughly 6 to 25 years.

Points the paper makes about the study in general: Direct clustering with F measure revealed strong co-clustering of samples prepared in the same batch, which led to a batch-effect correction. A handful of TRBV segments, including TRBV5-6, TRBV5-1 and TRBV20-1, were significantly more frequent in patients than controls. The multiple sclerosis patient group was slightly younger than the control group. Compared with controls, multiple sclerosis patients had significantly lower normalized Chao1 diversity, a finding suggesting substantial peripheral T-cell clonal expansion.

Regarding this clonotype: Its antigen is not yet known. Base qualities are not provided; no much larger clone lies one nucleotide away.

The library was generated by PCR. TCRdb shows the sequencer as Illumina HiSeq 2500. Unique molecular identifiers were incorporated into TCR beta cDNA libraries to reduce PCR and sequencing biases. Every 1 to 10 million input T cells yielded 500,000 or so cDNA molecules, meaning each molecule approximated one T cell. The same protocol used for the earlier healthy control dataset was applied to prepare and sequence the patient libraries. Samples belonging to the same batch were prepared together, multiplexed and sequenced on a shared HiSeq lane. The original methods were these. MIGEC was used to process the raw barcoded reads, and molecular identifier groups with only a single read were discarded before consensus assembly and CDR3 extraction. Clonotype tables were post-analysed with VDJtools, and diversity was normalized by down-sampling all datasets to the smallest sample size. In repertoire overlap clustering, CDR3 amino acid sequences, but not nucleotide sequences, were matched to correct batch-related cross-sample contamination. TCRdb reprocessing: public reads trimmed at Q25 with fastp, clones called with MiXCR, in-frame beta chains kept. For every CDR3 protein sequence, its rows merge into one entry that carries the most common genes and DNA. These V and J calls rely on TCRdb rather than the paper's analysis. The sample records 820,000 or so distinct CDR3 sequences, approximately 53% of which are singletons. The ten top clones hold approximately 4.3% of the sample.

Relative to germline, V is 5 bases shorter and J is 7 bases shorter, with 17 bases between their ends. The CDR3 contains 14 residues, cysteine and phenylalanine counted. Only the CDR3 part of the read is kept: 42 bases, read in frame from the first base. TCR beta repertoires were profiled from peripheral blood of more than ten young patients with multiple sclerosis to demonstrate the VDJtools post-analysis software. Multiple sclerosis patients were children and adolescents aged roughly 6 to 16 years. The chain is made from TRBV12-3 or TRBV12-4 and TRBJ1-2; possibly the D gene is TRBD1, per 6 matching bases. The TCR comes from a girl aged 10-17 years with multiple sclerosis. The sample comprised blood. The bases are TGTGCCAGCAGTCTGCTGGGGGGGCGGCGTGGCTACACCTTC. The encoded protein is CASSLLGGRRGYTF.